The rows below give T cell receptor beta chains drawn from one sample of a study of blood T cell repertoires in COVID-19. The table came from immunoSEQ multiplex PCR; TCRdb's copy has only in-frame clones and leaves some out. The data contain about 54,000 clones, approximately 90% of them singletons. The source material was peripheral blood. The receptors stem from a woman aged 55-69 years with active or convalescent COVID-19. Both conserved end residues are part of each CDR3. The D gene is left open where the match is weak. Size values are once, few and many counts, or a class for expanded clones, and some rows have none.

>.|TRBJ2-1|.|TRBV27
TGTGCCAGCAGTTTTTCGGGAGTAAACAATGAGCAGTTCTTC
CASSFSGVNNEQFF
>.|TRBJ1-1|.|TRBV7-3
TGTGCCAGCAGCGGACAGAGGGGCACTGAAGCTTTCTTT
CASSGQRGTEAFF
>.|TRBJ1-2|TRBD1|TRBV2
TGTGCCAGCATCTCGGACAGGGGTTATGGCTACACCTTC
CASISDRGYGYTF
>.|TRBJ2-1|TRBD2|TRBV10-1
TGCGCCAGCAGTGAGGGGACTAGTCAATATAAGTTCTTC
CASSEGTSQYKFF
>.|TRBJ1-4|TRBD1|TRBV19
TGTGCCAGTAGTCCGCGACAGGGCAATAATGAAAAACTGTTTTTT
CASSPRQGNNEKLFF
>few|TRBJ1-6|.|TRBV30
TGTGCCTGGACAATGGAGACTTATAATTCACCCCTCCACTTT
CAWTMETYNSPLHF
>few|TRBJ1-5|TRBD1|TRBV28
TGTGCCAGCAGTTTAAATACAGGGGGCTACAGCAATCAGCCCCAGCATTTT
CASSLNTGGYSNQPQHF
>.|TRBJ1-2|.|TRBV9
TGTGCCAGCAGCGCACAGGGAATAGCTAACTATGGCTACACCTTC
CASSAQGIANYGYTF
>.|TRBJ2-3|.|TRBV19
TGTGCCAGCGCCGTACGGGGGGCGGGTAAAAAAGATACGCAGTATTTT
CASAVRGAGKKDTQYF
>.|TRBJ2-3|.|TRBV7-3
TGTGCCAGCAGCCTGAAACTCGGGAGAGACAACACAGATACGCAGTATTTT
CASSLKLGRDNTDTQYF
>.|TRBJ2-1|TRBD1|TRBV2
TGTGCCAGCAGTTTTACCGGGACAGGGATGAATGAGCAGTTCTTC
CASSFTGTGMNEQFF
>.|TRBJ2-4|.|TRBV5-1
TGCGCCAGCAGCTTGGGTGGAGATCTAGCCAAAAACATTCAGTACTTC
CASSLGGDLAKNIQYF
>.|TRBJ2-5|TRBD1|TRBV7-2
TGTGCCAGCAGCCTAAGCGGACAGGAACAAGAGACCCAGTACTTC
CASSLSGQEQETQYF
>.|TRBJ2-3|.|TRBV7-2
TGTGCCAGCAGCTTAGGCGGCCGGGATACGCAGTATTTT
CASSLGGRDTQYF
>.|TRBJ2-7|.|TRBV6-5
TGTGCCAGCAGTTTAGGTTATGAGGGAGTCCGGTACTTC
CASSLGYEGVRYF
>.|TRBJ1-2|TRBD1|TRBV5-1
TGCGCCAGCAGACCAGGGGGCCCTTATGGCTACACCTTC
CASRPGGPYGYTF
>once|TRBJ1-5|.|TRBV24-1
TGTGCCACCAGTGATGAAGAGAGAAGCAATCAGCCCCAGCATTTT
CATSDEERSNQPQHF
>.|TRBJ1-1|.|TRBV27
TGTGCCAGCAGTTTAACGGGGACATTTGAAGCTTTCTTT
CASSLTGTFEAFF
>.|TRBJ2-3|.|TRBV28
TGTGCCAGCAGTTTACCCTTAGCGGCTAGCACAGATACGCAGTATTTT
CASSLPLAASTDTQYF
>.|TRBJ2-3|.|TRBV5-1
TGCGCCAGCAGCTTGGAGGGGGGGCTTAGCACAGATACGCAGTATTTT
CASSLEGGLSTDTQYF
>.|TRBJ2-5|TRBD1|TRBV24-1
TGTGCCACCAGTGATGCTAAACAGGGACAGGAGACCCAGTACTTC
CATSDAKQGQETQYF
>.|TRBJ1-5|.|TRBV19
TGTGCCAGTACCCCGCAGGGGCAGGGACCCAATCAGCCCCAGCATTTT
CASTPQGQGPNQPQHF